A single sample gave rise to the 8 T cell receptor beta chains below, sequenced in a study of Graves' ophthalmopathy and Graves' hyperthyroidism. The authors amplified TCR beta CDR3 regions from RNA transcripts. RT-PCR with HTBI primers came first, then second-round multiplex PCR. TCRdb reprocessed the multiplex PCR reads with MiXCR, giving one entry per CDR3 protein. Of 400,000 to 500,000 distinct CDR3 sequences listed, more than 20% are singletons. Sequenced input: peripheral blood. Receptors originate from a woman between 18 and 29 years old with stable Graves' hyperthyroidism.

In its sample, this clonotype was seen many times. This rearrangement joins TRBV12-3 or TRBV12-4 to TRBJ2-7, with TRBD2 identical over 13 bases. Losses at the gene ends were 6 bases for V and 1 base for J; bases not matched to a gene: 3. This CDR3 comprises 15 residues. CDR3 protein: CASRLTSGRSYEQYF. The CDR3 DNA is TGTGCCAGCAGACTGACTAGCGGGAGGTCCTACGAGCAGTACTTC.

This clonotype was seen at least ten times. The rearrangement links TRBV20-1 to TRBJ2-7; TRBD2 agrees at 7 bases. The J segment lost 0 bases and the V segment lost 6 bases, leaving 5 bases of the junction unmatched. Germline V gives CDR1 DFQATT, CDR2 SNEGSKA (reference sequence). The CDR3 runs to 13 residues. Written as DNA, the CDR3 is TGCAGTGCCCCCACGGGAGGCTCCTACGAGCAGTACTTC. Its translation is CSAPTGGSYEQYF.

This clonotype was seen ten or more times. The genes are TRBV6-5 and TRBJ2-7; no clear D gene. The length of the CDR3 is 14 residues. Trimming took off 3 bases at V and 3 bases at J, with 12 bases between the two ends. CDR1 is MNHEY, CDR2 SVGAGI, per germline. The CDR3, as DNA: TGTGCCAGCAGTTATTCGACCAAATACTACGAGCAGTACTTC. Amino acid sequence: CASSYSTKYYEQYF.

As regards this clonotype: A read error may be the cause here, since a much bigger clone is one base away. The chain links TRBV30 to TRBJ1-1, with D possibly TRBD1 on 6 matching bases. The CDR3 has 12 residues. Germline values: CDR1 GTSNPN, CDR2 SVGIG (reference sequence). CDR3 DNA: TGTGCCTGGAGAACCACGCAGGGGAGAGCTTCCTTT. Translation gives CAWRTTQGRASF. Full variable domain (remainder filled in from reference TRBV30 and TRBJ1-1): SQTIHQWPATLVQPVGSPLSLECTVEGTSNPNLYWYRQAAGRGLQLLFYSVGIGQISSEVPQNLSASRPQDRQFILSSKKLLLSDSGFYLCAWRTTQGRASFGQGTRLTVV.

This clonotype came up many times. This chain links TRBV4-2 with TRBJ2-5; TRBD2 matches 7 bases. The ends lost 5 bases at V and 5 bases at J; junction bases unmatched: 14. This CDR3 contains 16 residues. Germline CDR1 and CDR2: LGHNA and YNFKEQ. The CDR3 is CASSKERSAGDETQYF. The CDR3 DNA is TGTGCCAGCAGCAAGGAACGGTCCGCGGGAGACGAGACCCAGTACTTC.

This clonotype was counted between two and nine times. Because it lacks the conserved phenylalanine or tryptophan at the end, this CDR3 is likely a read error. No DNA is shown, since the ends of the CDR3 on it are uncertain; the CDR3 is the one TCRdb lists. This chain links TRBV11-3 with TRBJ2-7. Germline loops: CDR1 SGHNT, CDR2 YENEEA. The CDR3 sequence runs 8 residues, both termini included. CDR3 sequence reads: CASSLVVG.

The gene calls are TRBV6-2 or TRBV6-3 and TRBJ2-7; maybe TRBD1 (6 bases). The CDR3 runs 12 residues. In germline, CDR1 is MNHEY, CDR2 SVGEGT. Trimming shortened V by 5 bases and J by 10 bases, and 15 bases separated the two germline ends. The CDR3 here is CASSPDRRRQYF. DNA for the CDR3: TGTGCCAGCAGTCCAGACAGGAGGAGACAGTACTTC.

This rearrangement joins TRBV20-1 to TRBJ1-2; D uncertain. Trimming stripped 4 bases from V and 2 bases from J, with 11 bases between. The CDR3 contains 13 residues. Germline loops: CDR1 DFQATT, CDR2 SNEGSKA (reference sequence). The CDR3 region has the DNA TGCAGTGCTACCCTAGACGAGAACTATGGCTACACCTTC. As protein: CSATLDENYGYTF.